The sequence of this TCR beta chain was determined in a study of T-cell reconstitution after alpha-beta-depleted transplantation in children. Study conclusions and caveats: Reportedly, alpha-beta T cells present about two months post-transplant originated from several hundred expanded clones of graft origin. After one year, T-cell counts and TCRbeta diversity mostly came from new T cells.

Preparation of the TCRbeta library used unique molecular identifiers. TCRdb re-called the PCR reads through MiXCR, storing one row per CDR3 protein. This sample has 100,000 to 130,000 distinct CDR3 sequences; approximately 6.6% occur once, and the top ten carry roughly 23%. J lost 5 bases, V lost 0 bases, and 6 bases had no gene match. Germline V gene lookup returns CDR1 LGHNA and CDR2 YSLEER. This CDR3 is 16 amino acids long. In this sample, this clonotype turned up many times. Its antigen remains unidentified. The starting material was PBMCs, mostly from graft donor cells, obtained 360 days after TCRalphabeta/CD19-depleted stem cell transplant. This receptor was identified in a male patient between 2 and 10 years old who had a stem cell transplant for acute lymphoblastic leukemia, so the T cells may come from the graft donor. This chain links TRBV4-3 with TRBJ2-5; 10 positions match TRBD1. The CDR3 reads CASSQDWDRGGETQYF. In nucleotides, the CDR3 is TGCGCCAGCAGCCAAGACTGGGACAGGGGTGGGGAGACCCAGTACTTC.